The clone carrying this T cell receptor (beta chain) was seen only once. In the original analysis: Researchers report that nucleated cell counts were estimated from reference gene primer amplification. Generated by immunoSEQ multiplex PCR, the TCRdb table keeps only in-frame clones and is missing some. V, J and clone size derive from that table, while D and trimming were established from the DNA sequence. The data contain 250,000 to 350,000 clones, almost 90% of them singletons. Participants, roughly 18 to 90 years old, spanned some 23 US areas. The data are from a study of blood T cell repertoires in COVID-19. Overall study: There were acute and convalescent COVID-19 samples, and they came from the United States, Italy and Spain. Nucleic acid was either cDNA or gDNA, and it came from T cells, B-cell-depleted T cells, or PBMCs.

Sequenced input: PBMCs or T cells enriched from blood (not recorded which). This receptor was obtained from a woman aged 18-30 years with acute COVID-19.

The DNA of the CDR3 is TGTGCCAGCAGCTTTCCGGACAGGGGAGGCAATGAGCAGTTCTTC. Amino acids: CASSFPDRGGNEQFF. The gene calls are TRBV7-6 and TRBJ2-1; 9 positions agree with TRBD1. Trimming took 3 bases from V and 6 from J; bases not matched to a gene: 6. The CDR3 has 15 amino acids. Looked up from germline, CDR1 is SGHVS and CDR2 is FNYEAQ.